Each of the 10 T cell receptor beta chains below was sequenced from the same sample in a study of T cell responses to AZD1222 COVID-19 vaccine. Repertoires were generated with immunoSEQ multiplex PCR, while TCRdb's copy carries only in-frame clones and drops some. This table holds roughly 180,000 clones, 94% found once. The starting material was peripheral blood, obtained on day 0 of AZD1222 vaccination. These receptors came from an adult in good health.

This rearrangement joins TRBV7-8 to TRBJ1-1, with D possibly TRBD1 on 5 matching bases. The CDR3 has 14 residues. V lost 5 bases, J lost 10 bases, and 20 bases lay in between. CDR1 is SGHVS and CDR2 is FQNEAQ in the germline V gene. CDR3 residues: CASSPEFGGRAAFF. As DNA, the CDR3 is TGTGCCAGCAGCCCTGAGTTCGGGGGGAGGGCAGCTTTCTTT.

The chain joins TRBV5-1 to TRBJ2-7, with 7 bases fitting TRBD1. Germline values: CDR1 SGHRS, CDR2 YFSETQ. CDR3 length: 16 amino acids. V was pared by 2 bases and J by 4 bases, with 12 bases of the junction left unmatched. In DNA form, the CDR3 reads TGCGCCAGCAGCTTTGACAGGGCTGAACCGGGTTACGAGCAGTACTTC. It is translated as CASSFDRAEPGYEQYF.

The V call is TRBV2, the J call TRBJ1-1; TRBD1 matches at 10 bases. The V and J ends lost 1 base and 5 bases, in that order; junction bases with no gene match: 4. The CDR3 totals 15 residues. Germline loops: CDR1 SNHLY, CDR2 FYNNEI. The CDR3 protein is CASSEEGTGVTEAFF. In nucleotides, the CDR3 is TGTGCCAGCAGTGAAGAAGGGACAGGGGTAACTGAAGCTTTCTTT. Looking up the rest from reference TRBV2 and TRBJ1-1 gives the full variable domain: EPEVTQTPSHQVTQMGQEVILRCVPISNHLYFYWYRQILGQKVEFLVSFYNNEISEKSEIFDDQFSVERPDGSNFTLKIRSTKLEDSAMYFCASSEEGTGVTEAFFGQGTRLTVV.

The chain joins TRBV27 to TRBJ2-7; a weak D match, TRBD2 (5 bases). V lost 3 bases to trimming and J lost 3 bases, with 15 bases between them. Germline-derived CDR1 and CDR2 are MNHEY and SMNVEV (reference sequence). The CDR3 loop spans 15 amino acids. The CDR3 is CASSLEAGQLYEQYF. The CDR3 DNA reads TGTGCCAGCAGTTTGGAGGCAGGCCAGCTCTACGAGCAGTACTTC.

The chain combines TRBV5-1 with TRBJ2-1; a possible D gene is TRBD2 (5 bases). The CDR3 runs 11 residues. V was clipped by 4 bases and J by 13 bases, with 12 bases between them. Germline CDR1 SGHRS, CDR2 YFSETQ. The CDR3 DNA reads TGCGCCAGCAGCACCGGGATTATACAGTTCTTC. Translated: CASSTGIIQFF. Filled out from reference TRBV5-1 and TRBJ2-1, the complete variable domain reads KAGVTQTPRYLIKTRGQQVTLSCSPISGHRSVSWYQQTPGQGLQFLFEYFSETQRNKGNFPGRFSGRQFSNSRSEMNVSTLELGDSALYLCASSTGIIQFFGPGTRLTVL.

The gene calls are TRBV6-1 and TRBJ2-1; 9 positions agree with TRBD2. V gave up 2 bases and J gave up 4 bases; unmatched junction bases: 3. From germline, CDR1 is MNHNS and CDR2 SASEGT. The CDR3 spans 15 residues. CDR3 sequence: CASSENSGSYNEQFF. The CDR3 nucleotides read TGTGCCAGCAGTGAAAATAGCGGGAGTTACAATGAGCAGTTCTTC.

The chain links TRBV5-5 to TRBJ1-5; 8 bases are a match to TRBD1. The germline V gene has CDR1 SGHKS and CDR2 YYEKEE (reference sequence). V shed 1 base, J shed 0 bases, and the junction held 9 bases outside the gene matches. This CDR3 contains 18 residues. The CDR3 DNA reads as TGTGCCAGCAGCTTGAGGTCAGGGGGCTCCAATAGCAATCAGCCCCAGCATTTT. As protein: CASSLRSGGSNSNQPQHF. The variable domain in full, with the rest retrieved from reference TRBV5-5 and TRBJ1-5, is DAGVTQSPTHLIKTRGQQVTLRCSPISGHKSVSWYQQVLGQGPQFIFQYYEKEERGRGNFPDRFSARQFPNYSSELNVNALLLGDSALYLCASSLRSGGSNSNQPQHFGDGTRLSIL.

This rearrangement joins TRBV15 to TRBJ1-4; D unclear. The CDR3 spans 14 residues. Looked up from germline, CDR1 is LNHNV and CDR2 is YYDKDF (reference sequence). Trimming removed 6 bases from V and 0 bases from J, with 8 bases in between. The CDR3 protein is CATSPDATNEKLFF. For the CDR3, the DNA is TGTGCCACCAGTCCGGACGCAACTAATGAAAAACTGTTTTTT.

The chain couples TRBV16 to TRBJ1-2, with a weak D call TRBD1 (5 bases). Germline CDR1 and CDR2: KGHSY and FQNENV. This CDR3 spans 14 amino acids. The V gene lost 4 bases and the J gene lost 3 bases, with 12 bases spanning the gap. Here the CDR3 reads CASSLGDSHYGYTF. For the CDR3, the DNA is TGTGCCAGCAGCCTCGGTGACAGCCACTATGGCTACACCTTC.

For the CDR3, the DNA is TGTGCCAGCAGTTACGCCAGAGGCAGGTTGAACACTGAAGCTTTCTTT. Its translation: CASSYARGRLNTEAFF. V gene TRBV6-5 combines with J gene TRBJ1-1; unclear D gene. The CDR3 runs to 16 residues. In germline, CDR1 is MNHEY, CDR2 SVGAGI. The ends were cut back, 2 bases at V and 0 bases at J, with 13 bases in the middle.